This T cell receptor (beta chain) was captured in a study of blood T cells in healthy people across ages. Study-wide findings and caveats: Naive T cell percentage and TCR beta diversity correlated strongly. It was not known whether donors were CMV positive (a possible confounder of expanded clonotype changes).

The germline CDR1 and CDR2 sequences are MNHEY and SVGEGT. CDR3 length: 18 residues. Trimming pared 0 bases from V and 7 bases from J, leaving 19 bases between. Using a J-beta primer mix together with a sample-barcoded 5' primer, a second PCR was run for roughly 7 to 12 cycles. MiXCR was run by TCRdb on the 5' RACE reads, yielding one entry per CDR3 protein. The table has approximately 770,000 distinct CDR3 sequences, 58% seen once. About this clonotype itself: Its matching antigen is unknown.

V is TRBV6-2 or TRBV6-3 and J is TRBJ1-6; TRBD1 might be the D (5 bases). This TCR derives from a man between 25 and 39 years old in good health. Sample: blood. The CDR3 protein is CASSYSSRRGGTNSPLHF. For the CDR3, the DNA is TGTGCCAGCAGTTACTCGAGTCGACGGGGCGGGACGAATTCACCCCTCCACTTT.